A single sample gave rise to the 5 T cell receptor beta chains below, sequenced in a study of monozygotic twins with cystic fibrosis. Libraries were prepared by immunoSEQ multiplex PCR; TCRdb keeps only in-frame clonotypes and omits some of them. The data show some 32,000 clones, with more than 90% seen just once and over 0.7% held by the top ten. The sequenced sample consisted of blood. All receptors derive from a girl aged 2-10 years with cystic fibrosis.

This sequence joins TRBV27 and TRBJ1-1, with D maybe TRBD1 (5 bases). V was clipped by 3 bases and J by 4 bases, with 12 bases between them. This CDR3 has 14 residues. Germline V gene data show CDR1 as MNHEY and CDR2 as SMNVEV (reference sequence). Here the CDR3 reads CASSLGGIPTEAFF. As DNA, the CDR3 is TGTGCCAGCAGTTTGGGGGGTATTCCCACTGAAGCTTTCTTT.

The chain uses TRBV27 and TRBJ1-4; no clear D gene. There are 14 residues in the CDR3. V was clipped by 3 bases and J by 7 bases, with 12 bases between them. CDR1 MNHEY and CDR2 SMNVEV come from the germline V gene (reference sequence). The CDR3 DNA reads TGTGCCAGCAGTTTTTCCGGGTCCGGTGAAAAACTGTTTTTT. The encoded protein is CASSFSGSGEKLFF.

In this sample, this clone turned up once. The J gene is TRBJ1-2, the V gene TRBV2, with unresolved D. CDR3 length equals 15 residues. V was shortened by 5 bases and J by 2 bases, with 15 bases between the two germline ends. CDR1 is SNHLY, CDR2 FYNNEI, per germline. The CDR3 bases are TGTGCCAGCAGTCCTGGCGCCGGACGGAACTATGGCTACACCTTC. Protein product: CASSPGAGRNYGYTF. Full variable domain (outside the CDR3, taken from reference TRBV2 and TRBJ1-2): EPEVTQTPSHQVTQMGQEVILRCVPISNHLYFYWYRQILGQKVEFLVSFYNNEISEKSEIFDDQFSVERPDGSNFTLKIRSTKLEDSAMYFCASSPGAGRNYGYTFGSGTRLTVV.

This chain connects TRBV7-9 to TRBJ2-7; D is unresolved. The germline V gene has CDR1 SEHNR and CDR2 FQNEAQ (reference sequence). The CDR3 is 12 amino acids. V was pared by 4 bases and J by 4 bases, with 8 bases between. CDR3 loop: CASSSMPYEQYF. The CDR3 coding sequence is TGTGCCAGCAGCTCGATGCCGTACGAGCAGTACTTC.

The chain carries TRBV18 and TRBJ1-5; D call uncertain. Germline V gives CDR1 KGHSH, CDR2 LQKENI. V lost 4 bases and J 0 bases, leaving 10 bases between the germline ends. CDR3 length: 15 amino acids. The CDR3 nucleotides are TGTGCCAGCTCACTTACCGCAGATAGCAATCAGCCCCAGCATTTT. It codes for CASSLTADSNQPQHF.